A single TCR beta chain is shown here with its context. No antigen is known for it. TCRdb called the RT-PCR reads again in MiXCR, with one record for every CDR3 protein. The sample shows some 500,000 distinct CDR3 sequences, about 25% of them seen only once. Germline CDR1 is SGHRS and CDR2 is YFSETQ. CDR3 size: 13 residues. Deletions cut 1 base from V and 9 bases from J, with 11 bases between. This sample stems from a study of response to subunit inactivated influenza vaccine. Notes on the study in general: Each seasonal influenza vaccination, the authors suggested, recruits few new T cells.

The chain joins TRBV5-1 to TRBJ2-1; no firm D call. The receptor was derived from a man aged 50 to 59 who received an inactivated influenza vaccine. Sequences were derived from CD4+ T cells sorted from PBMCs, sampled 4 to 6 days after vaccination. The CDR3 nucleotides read TGCGCCAGCAGCTTGAAATCCGGTCTTGAGCAGTTCTTC. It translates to CASSLKSGLEQFF.